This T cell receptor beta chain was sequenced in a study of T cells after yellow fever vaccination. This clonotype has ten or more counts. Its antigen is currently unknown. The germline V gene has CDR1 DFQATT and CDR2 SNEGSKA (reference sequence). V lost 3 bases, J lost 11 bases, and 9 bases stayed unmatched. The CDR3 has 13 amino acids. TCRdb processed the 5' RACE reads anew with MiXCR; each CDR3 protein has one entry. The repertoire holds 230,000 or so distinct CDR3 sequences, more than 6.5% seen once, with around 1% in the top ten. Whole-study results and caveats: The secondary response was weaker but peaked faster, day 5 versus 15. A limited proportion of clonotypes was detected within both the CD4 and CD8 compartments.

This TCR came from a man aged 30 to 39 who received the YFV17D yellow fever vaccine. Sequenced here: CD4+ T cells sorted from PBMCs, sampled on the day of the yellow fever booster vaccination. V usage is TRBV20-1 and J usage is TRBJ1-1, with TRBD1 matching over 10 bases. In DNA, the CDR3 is TGCAGTGCTAGGGGGACAGGGGCACTTGGCGCTTTCTTT. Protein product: CSARGTGALGAFF.